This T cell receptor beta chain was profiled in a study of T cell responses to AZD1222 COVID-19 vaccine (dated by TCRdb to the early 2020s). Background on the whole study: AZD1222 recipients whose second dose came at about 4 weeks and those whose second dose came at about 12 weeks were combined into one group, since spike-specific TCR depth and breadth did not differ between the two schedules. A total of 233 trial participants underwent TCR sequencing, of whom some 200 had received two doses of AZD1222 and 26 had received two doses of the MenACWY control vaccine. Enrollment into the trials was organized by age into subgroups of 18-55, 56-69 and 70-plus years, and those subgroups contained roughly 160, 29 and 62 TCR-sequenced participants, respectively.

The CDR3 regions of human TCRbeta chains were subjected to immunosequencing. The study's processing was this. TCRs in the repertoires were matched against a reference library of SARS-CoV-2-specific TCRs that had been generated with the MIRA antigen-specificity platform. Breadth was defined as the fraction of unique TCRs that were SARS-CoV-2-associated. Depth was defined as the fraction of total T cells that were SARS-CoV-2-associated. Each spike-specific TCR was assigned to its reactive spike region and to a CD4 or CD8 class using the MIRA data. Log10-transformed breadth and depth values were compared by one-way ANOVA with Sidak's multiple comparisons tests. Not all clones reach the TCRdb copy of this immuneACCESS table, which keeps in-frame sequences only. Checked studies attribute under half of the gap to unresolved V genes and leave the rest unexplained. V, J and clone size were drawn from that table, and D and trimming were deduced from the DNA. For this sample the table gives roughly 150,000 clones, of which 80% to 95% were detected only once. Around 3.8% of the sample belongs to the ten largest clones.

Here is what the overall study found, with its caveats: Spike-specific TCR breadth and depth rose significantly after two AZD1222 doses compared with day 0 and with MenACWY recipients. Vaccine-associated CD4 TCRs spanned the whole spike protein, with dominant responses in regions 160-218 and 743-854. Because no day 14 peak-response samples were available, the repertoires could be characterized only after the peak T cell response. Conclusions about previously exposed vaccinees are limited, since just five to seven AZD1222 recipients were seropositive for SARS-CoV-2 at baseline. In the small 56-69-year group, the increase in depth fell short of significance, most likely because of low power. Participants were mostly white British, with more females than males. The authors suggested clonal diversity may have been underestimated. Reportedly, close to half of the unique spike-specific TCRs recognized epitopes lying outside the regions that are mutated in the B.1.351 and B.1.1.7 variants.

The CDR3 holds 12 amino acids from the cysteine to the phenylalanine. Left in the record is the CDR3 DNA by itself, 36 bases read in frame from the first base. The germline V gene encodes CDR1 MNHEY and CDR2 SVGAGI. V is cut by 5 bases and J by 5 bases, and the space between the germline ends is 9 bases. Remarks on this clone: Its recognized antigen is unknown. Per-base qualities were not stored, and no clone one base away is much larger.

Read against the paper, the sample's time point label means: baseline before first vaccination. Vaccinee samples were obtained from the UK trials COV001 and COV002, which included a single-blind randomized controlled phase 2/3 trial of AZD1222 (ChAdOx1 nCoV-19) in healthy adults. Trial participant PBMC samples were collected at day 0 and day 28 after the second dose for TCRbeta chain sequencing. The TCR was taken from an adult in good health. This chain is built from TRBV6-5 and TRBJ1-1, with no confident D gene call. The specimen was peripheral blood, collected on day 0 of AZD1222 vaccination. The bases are TGTGCCAGCAGTCACCGTGGGACTGAAGCTTTCTTT. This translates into CASSHRGTEAFF.